What follows are 21 T cell receptor beta chains derived from one specimen sequenced in a study of blood T cell repertoires in COVID-19. The protocol was immunoSEQ multiplex PCR, while the TCRdb copy is restricted to in-frame clones and leaves out a portion. This table holds about 100,000 clones, roughly 85% found once. Specimen: peripheral blood. These TCRs come from a man aged 65 to 85 with active or convalescent COVID-19.

The rearrangement links TRBV7-2 to TRBJ1-6, with a tentative D call TRBD1 (5 bases). The CDR3 spans 13 residues. Germline CDR1 and CDR2: SGHTA and FQGNSA. Trimming left V 4 bases short and J 15 bases short, with 16 bases between. CDR3: CASSSTGSRNLHF. CDR3 DNA: TGTGCCAGCAGCTCTACAGGTTCTCGTAACCTCCACTTT.

This clone appeared many times. J is TRBJ1-5 and V is TRBV27, with a weak D call TRBD1 (5 bases). Per germline, CDR1 MNHEY and CDR2 SMNVEV (reference sequence). The V end lost 3 bases, the J end lost 5 bases, and 14 bases lay between the germline ends. The CDR3 extends over 15 amino acids. As DNA, the CDR3 is TGTGCCAGCAGTTTGGGCGTGGGGGGAGATCAGCCCCAGCATTTT. Its protein product is CASSLGVGGDQPQHF.

This sequence joins TRBV7-3 and TRBJ2-1; possibly TRBD2 for D (5 bases). Germline values: CDR1 SGHTA, CDR2 FQGTGA. V dropped 4 bases and J dropped 2 bases, with 12 bases sitting between them. This CDR3 has 15 residues. CDR3 protein: CASSSTRLPYNEQFF. The CDR3 nucleotides are TGTGCCAGCAGCTCGACGCGACTACCCTACAATGAGCAGTTCTTC.

This chain links TRBV29-1 with TRBJ2-2; D ambiguous. Trimming left V 7 bases short and J 8 bases short, with 17 bases between. The CDR3 extends over 13 amino acids. Germline loops: CDR1 SQVTM, CDR2 ANQGSEA. CDR3 sequence: CSARLKPLGELFF. The CDR3 DNA sequence: TGCAGCGCCAGGCTGAAACCTCTTGGGGAGCTGTTTTTT.

V usage is TRBV6-2 or TRBV6-3 and J usage is TRBJ1-5; D is undetermined. V lost 2 bases and J 7 bases, leaving 9 bases between the germline ends. Germline V gives CDR1 MNHEY, CDR2 SVGEGT. This CDR3 is 13 amino acids long. CDR3 residues: CASSYEGLQPQHF. For the CDR3, the DNA is TGTGCCAGCAGTTACGAGGGCTTGCAGCCCCAGCATTTT.

In its sample, this clone was seen a few times. The rearrangement links TRBV4-1 to TRBJ2-1; a weak D match, TRBD1 (7 bases). V lost 3 bases to trimming and J lost 6 bases, with 18 bases between them. The CDR3 has 16 residues. Germline CDR1 and CDR2: MGHRA and YSYEKL. CDR3 sequence reads: CASSQSTDRDFNEQFF. CDR3 nucleotide sequence: TGCGCCAGCAGCCAGTCAACTGACAGGGACTTCAATGAGCAGTTCTTC.

The chain couples TRBV15 to TRBJ2-1; 8 positions match TRBD2. Germline V lookup: CDR1 LNHNV, CDR2 YYDKDF (reference sequence). CDR3 length: 15 amino acids. Trimming at V came to 2 bases and at J to 8 bases, leaving 8 bases not matched to a gene. Written as DNA, the CDR3 is TGTGCCACCAGCAGATCCAGGGCGACTAGCGATGAGCAGTTCTTC. Its protein product is CATSRSRATSDEQFF.

The chain recombines TRBV19 with TRBJ2-7, with D tentatively TRBD1 (6 bases). From germline, CDR1 is LNHDA and CDR2 SQIVND (reference sequence). Trimming cost V 1 base and J 2 bases, with 21 bases left between them. CDR3 size: 18 residues. DNA for the CDR3: TGTGCCAGTAGTATAGCCCTCCCAGGGGCATCGACACCCTACGAGCAGTACTTC. Encoded protein: CASSIALPGASTPYEQYF.

The V call is TRBV5-4, the J call TRBJ2-7; D gene uncertain. The ends were cut back, 2 bases at V and 4 bases at J, with 7 bases in the middle. The CDR3 is 12 amino acids. Germline CDR1 reads SGHNT; CDR2 reads YYREEE (reference sequence). CDR3 residues: CASSFHGYEQYF. The DNA of the CDR3 is TGTGCCAGCAGCTTTCACGGGTACGAGCAGTACTTC.

J is TRBJ1-2 and V is TRBV28; TRBD1 matches at 10 bases. Trimming at V came to 3 bases and at J to 6 bases, leaving 4 bases not matched to a gene. The CDR3 has 14 amino acids. Germline V gene lookup returns CDR1 MDHEN and CDR2 SYDVKM. This chain's CDR3 is CASSLGGTGDGYTF. In nucleotides, the CDR3 is TGTGCCAGCAGTTTGGGAGGGACAGGGGATGGCTACACCTTC.

The chain uses TRBV4-3 and TRBJ2-5; the match to TRBD1 covers 11 bases. Germline CDR1 reads LGHNA; CDR2 reads YSLEER. The CDR3 spans 16 residues. Germline trimming cut 0 bases from V and 3 bases from J; bases unmatched to any gene: 3. CDR3 coding DNA: TGCGCCAGCAGCCAAGACGGGACAGGGGGAAAAGAGACCCAGTACTTC. Protein product: CASSQDGTGGKETQYF.

The V call is TRBV5-1, the J call TRBJ1-6; D uncertain. The CDR3 contains 17 residues. The germline V gene has CDR1 SGHRS and CDR2 YFSETQ. V gave up 0 bases and J gave up 0 bases, with 10 bases separating them. CDR3 in amino acids: CASSLGRRSSYNSPLHF. In DNA, the CDR3 is TGCGCCAGCAGCTTGGGTCGGAGAAGCTCCTATAATTCACCCCTCCACTTT.

This clone was recorded only once. The CDR3 DNA sequence: TGTGCCAGCAGCGGGGGCGGCTCCTATAATTCACCCCTCCACTTT. Its protein is CASSGGGSYNSPLHF. The chain employs TRBV9 and TRBJ1-6; D is possibly TRBD1 (5 bases). Between the trimmed V and J ends, which lost 3 bases and 0 bases, there was a span of 7 bases. Germline CDR1 and CDR2: SGDLS and YYNGEE. The CDR3 spans 15 residues.

The gene calls are TRBV9 and TRBJ2-3; D is ambiguous. Germline CDR1 and CDR2: SGDLS and YYNGEE. V gave up 4 bases and J gave up 2 bases, with 11 bases separating them. The CDR3 covers 14 residues. The CDR3 DNA follows: TGTGCCAGCAGCCTAAGGAGATCCACAGATACGCAGTATTTT. This codes for CASSLRRSTDTQYF.

The chain employs TRBV10-3 and TRBJ2-7; 8 bases line up with TRBD1. CDR3 length: 15 amino acids. The V and J ends lost 0 bases and 12 bases, in that order; junction bases with no gene match: 13. CDR1 is ENHRY, CDR2 SYGVKD, per germline. Here the CDR3 reads CAISESKGQGIERYF. In nucleotides, the CDR3 is TGTGCCATCAGTGAGTCGAAAGGACAGGGAATCGAGAGGTACTTC.

Here the CDR3 DNA reads TGTGCCAGCAGTTTAGGCGATCCGAAGCGAGGCTTCTTT. It encodes CASSLGDPKRGFF. The chain recombines TRBV12-3 or TRBV12-4 with TRBJ1-1; D call uncertain. CDR3 length: 13 amino acids. V was clipped by 1 base and J by 14 bases, with 17 bases between them.

The rearrangement uses TRBV28 and TRBJ1-5; D gene unclear. V lost 7 bases, J lost 7 bases, and 20 bases lay in between. The CDR3 totals 15 residues. The V gene's germline CDR1 is MDHEN and CDR2 SYDVKM. The CDR3: CASTPLRGNGQPQHF. In DNA form, the CDR3 reads TGTGCCAGCACTCCATTGCGGGGTAACGGACAGCCCCAGCATTTT.

This clone has a single count. Compared with germline, one end of the junction differs, possibly owing to a read error. The chain carries TRBV28 and TRBJ2-1; unclear D gene. This CDR3 is built from 13 residues. CDR1 is MDHEN and CDR2 is SYDVKM in the germline V gene. CDR3 in DNA: TGTGCCAGCAGTTCCTTTGGGCCTATCCCTGCGATCTTC. This encodes CASSSFGPIPAIF.

The chain has TRBV6-5 and TRBJ2-7; TRBD1 matches 11 bases. CDR1 and CDR2 (germline): MNHEY, SVGAGI. V lost 4 bases, J lost 6 bases, and 5 bases stayed unmatched. The CDR3 loop spans 14 amino acids. The CDR3 protein is CASSFRDRGSEQYF. DNA for the CDR3: TGTGCCAGCAGTTTCCGGGACAGGGGGAGCGAGCAGTACTTC.

The rearrangement links TRBV6-5 to TRBJ2-7; 7 bases are shared with TRBD2. CDR3 length: 15 residues. The V gene's germline CDR1 is MNHEY and CDR2 SVGAGI. V gave up 7 bases and J gave up 4 bases; unmatched junction bases: 13. CDR3 region: CASTPLGGSLYEQYF. CDR3 DNA sequence: TGTGCCAGCACCCCCCTGGGCGGGAGTTTATACGAGCAGTACTTC.

The sample holds a few counts of this clone. The V call is TRBV6-2 or TRBV6-3, the J call TRBJ2-1; a weak D match, TRBD2 (5 bases). The CDR3 loop spans 13 amino acids. V was trimmed by 6 bases and J by 4 bases, leaving 10 bases between them. Germline CDR1 and CDR2: MNHEY and SVGEGT. The CDR3 reads CASSPDYYNEQFF. CDR3 bases: TGTGCCAGCAGCCCCGACTATTACAATGAGCAGTTCTTC.